This record covers a single T cell receptor (beta chain). Into CD45RA+ naive and CD45RA-negative memory subsets, the CD4+ cells were split. This record belongs to a study of shared clonotypes between healthy human individuals. This CDR3 has 16 residues. Trimming cost V 4 bases and J 8 bases; bases outside gene matches: 13. Per the germline V gene, CDR1 is LGHNA and CDR2 is YSLEER. The data were produced by immunoSEQ multiplex PCR, yet TCRdb's version contains in-frame clones alone and is incomplete. This table holds under 1,100,000 clones, approximately 72% found once. The source of this sequence is a man between 18 and 29 years old in good health. The chain has TRBV4-3 and TRBJ2-2, with TRBD1 matching over 7 bases. The specimen sequenced was memory CD4+ T cells sorted from blood. The sample's subset: CD45RA-negative fraction. CDR3 region: CASSPTPQGEFGELFF. As DNA, the CDR3 is TGCGCCAGCAGCCCCACCCCCCAGGGGGAGTTTGGGGAGCTGTTTTTT.